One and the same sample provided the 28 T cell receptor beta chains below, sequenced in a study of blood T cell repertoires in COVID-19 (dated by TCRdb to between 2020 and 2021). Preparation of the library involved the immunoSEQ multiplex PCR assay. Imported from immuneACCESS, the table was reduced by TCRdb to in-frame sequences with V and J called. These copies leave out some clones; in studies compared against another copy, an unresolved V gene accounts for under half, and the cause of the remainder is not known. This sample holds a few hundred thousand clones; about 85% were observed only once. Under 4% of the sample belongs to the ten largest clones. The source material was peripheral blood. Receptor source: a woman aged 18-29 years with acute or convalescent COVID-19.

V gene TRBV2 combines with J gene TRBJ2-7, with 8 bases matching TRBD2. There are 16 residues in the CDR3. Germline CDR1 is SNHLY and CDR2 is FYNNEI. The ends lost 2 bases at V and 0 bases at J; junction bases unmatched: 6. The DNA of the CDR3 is TGTGCCAGCAGTGAAACGGGGGGGCGAATCTCCTACGAGCAGTACTTC. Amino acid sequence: CASSETGGRISYEQYF.

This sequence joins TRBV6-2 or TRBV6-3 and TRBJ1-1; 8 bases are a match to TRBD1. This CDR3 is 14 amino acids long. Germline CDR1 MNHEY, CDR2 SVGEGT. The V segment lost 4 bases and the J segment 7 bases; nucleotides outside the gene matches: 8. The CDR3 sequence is CASSWDGQGGEAFF. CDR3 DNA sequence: TGTGCCAGCAGTTGGGATGGACAGGGAGGTGAAGCTTTCTTT.

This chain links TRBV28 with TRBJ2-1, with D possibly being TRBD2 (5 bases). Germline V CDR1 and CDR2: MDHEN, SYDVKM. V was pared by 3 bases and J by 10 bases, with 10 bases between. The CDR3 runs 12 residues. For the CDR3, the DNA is TGTGCCAGCAGTTTTGGAAGGGAGGAGCAGTTCTTC. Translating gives CASSFGREEQFF.

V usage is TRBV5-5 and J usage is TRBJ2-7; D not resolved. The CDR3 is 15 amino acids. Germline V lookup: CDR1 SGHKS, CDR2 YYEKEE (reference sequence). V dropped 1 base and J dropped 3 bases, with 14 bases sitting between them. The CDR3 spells CASSLKIGGLYEQYF. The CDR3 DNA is TGTGCCAGCAGCTTGAAGATAGGTGGGCTCTACGAGCAGTACTTC.

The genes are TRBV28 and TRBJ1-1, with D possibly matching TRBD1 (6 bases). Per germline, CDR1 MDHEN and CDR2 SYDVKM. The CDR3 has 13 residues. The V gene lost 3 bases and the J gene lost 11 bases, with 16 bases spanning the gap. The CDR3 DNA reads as TGTGCCAGCAGTTTTCTCCAGGGGAGTGATGCTTTCTTT. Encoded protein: CASSFLQGSDAFF.

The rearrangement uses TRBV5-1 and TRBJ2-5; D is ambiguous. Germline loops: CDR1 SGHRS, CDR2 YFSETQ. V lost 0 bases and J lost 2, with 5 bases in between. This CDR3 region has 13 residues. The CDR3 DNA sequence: TGCGCCAGCAGCTTGGGCAGGCAAGAGACCCAGTACTTC. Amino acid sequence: CASSLGRQETQYF.

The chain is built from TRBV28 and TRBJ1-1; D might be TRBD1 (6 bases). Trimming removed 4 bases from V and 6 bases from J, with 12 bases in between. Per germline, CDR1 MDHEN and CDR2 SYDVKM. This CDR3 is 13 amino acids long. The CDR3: CASSWGQGPEAFF. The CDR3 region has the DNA TGTGCCAGCAGTTGGGGACAAGGCCCTGAAGCTTTCTTT.

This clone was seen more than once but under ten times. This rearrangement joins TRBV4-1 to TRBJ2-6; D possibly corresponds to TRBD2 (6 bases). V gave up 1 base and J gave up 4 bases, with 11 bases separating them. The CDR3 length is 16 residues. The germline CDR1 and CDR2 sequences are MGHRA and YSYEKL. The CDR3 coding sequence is TGCGCCAGCAGCCAAGCGCGAGGACTAGGGGCCAACGTCCTGACTTTC. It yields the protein CASSQARGLGANVLTF.

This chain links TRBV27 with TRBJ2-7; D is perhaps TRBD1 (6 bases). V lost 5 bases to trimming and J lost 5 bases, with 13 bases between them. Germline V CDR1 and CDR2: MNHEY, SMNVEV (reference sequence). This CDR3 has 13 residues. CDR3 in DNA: TGTGCCAGCAGTACTCAGCAGGGGAACGAGCAGTACTTC. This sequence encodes CASSTQQGNEQYF.

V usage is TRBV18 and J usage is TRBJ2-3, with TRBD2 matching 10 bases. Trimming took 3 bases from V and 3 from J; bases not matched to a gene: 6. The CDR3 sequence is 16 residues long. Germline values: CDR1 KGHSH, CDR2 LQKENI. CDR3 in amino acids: CASSPPASGRTDTQYF. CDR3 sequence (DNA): TGTGCCAGCTCACCTCCGGCTAGCGGGAGAACAGATACGCAGTATTTT.

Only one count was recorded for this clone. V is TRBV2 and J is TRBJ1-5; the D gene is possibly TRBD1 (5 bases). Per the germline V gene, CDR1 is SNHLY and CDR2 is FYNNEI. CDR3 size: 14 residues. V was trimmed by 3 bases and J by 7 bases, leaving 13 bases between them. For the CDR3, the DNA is TGTGCCAGCAGTGAGGGCAGGGAAGGCCAGCCCCAGCATTTT. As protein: CASSEGREGQPQHF. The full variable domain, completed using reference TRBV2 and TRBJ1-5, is EPEVTQTPSHQVTQMGQEVILRCVPISNHLYFYWYRQILGQKVEFLVSFYNNEISEKSEIFDDQFSVERPDGSNFTLKIRSTKLEDSAMYFCASSEGREGQPQHFGDGTRLSIL.

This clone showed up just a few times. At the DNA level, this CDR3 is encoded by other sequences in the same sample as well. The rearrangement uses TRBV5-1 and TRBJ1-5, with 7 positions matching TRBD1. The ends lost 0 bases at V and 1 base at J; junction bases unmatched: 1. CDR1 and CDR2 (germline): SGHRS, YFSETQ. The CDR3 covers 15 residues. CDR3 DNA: TGCGCCAGCAGCTTGGAAGGGGGCAGCAATCAGCCCCAGCATTTT. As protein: CASSLEGGSNQPQHF. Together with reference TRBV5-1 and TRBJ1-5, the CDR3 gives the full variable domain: KAGVTQTPRYLIKTRGQQVTLSCSPISGHRSVSWYQQTPGQGLQFLFEYFSETQRNKGNFPGRFSGRQFSNSRSEMNVSTLELGDSALYLCASSLEGGSNQPQHFGDGTRLSIL.

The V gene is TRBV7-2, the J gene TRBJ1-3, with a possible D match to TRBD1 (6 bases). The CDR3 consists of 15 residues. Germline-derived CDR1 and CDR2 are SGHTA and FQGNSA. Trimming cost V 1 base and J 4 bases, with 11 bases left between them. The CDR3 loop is CASSLGRGGGNTIYF. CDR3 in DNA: TGTGCCAGCAGCTTAGGCAGGGGCGGAGGAAACACCATATATTTT.

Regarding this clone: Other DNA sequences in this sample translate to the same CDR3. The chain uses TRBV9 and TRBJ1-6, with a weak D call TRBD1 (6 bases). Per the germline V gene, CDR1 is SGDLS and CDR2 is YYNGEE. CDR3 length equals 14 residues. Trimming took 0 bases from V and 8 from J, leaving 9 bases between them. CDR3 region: CASSVGTAYSPLHF. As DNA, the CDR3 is TGTGCCAGCAGCGTAGGGACAGCTTATTCACCCCTCCACTTT.

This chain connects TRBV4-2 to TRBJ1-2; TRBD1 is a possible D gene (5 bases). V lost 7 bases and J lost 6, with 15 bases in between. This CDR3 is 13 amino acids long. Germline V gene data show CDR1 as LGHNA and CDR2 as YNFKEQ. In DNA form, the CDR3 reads TGTGCCAGCACGAGGGCGGGGACTGATGGCTACACCTTC. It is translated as CASTRAGTDGYTF.

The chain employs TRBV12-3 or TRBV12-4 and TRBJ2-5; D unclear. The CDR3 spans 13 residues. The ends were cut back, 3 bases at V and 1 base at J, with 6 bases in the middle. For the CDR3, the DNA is TGTGCCAGCAGTTTTAACAGCCAAGAGACCCAGTACTTC. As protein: CASSFNSQETQYF.

CDR3: CASSSIPDREAFF. In DNA form, the CDR3 reads TGTGCCAGCAGTTCGATACCTGATCGGGAAGCTTTCTTT. The chain is built from TRBV2 and TRBJ1-1, with unresolved D. Deletions cut 5 bases from V and 8 bases from J, with 15 bases between. CDR3 length: 13 amino acids. The germline gives CDR1 SNHLY, CDR2 FYNNEI.

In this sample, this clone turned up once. DNA of the CDR3: TGTGCCAGTAGTATAGATCATGGAGGAGAAAAACTGTTTTTT. Protein: CASSIDHGGEKLFF. The chain couples TRBV19 to TRBJ1-4; D is unresolved. The CDR3 consists of 14 residues. V lost 0 bases, J lost 8 bases, and 10 bases lay in between. Germline assignment: CDR1 LNHDA and CDR2 SQIVND (reference sequence).

CDR3 amino acids: CATRDPGKVATNEKLFF. In DNA, the CDR3 is TGTGCCACCCGGGATCCCGGGAAAGTGGCAACTAATGAAAAACTGTTTTTT. The chain links TRBV15 to TRBJ1-4; the D is unclear. Germline-derived CDR1 and CDR2 are LNHNV and YYDKDF (reference sequence). V was trimmed by 8 bases and J by 0 bases, leaving 19 bases between them. CDR3 size: 17 residues.

The CDR3 region is CASSLHRTYEQYF. The CDR3 DNA follows: TGTGCCAGCAGTTTGCACAGGACCTACGAGCAGTACTTC. The chain has TRBV28 and TRBJ2-7; D is possibly TRBD1 (5 bases). This CDR3 spans 13 amino acids. CDR1 MDHEN and CDR2 SYDVKM come from the germline V gene. The V end lost 3 bases, the J end lost 2 bases, and 8 bases lay between the germline ends.

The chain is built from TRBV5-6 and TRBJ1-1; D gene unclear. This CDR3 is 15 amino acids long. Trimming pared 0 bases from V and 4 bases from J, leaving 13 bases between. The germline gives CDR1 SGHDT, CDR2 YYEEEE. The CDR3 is CASSLVRIMTTEAFF. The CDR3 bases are TGTGCCAGCAGCTTGGTGCGGATCATGACCACTGAAGCTTTCTTT. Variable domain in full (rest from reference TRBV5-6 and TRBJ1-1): DAGVTQSPTHLIKTRGQQVTLRCSPKSGHDTVSWYQQALGQGPQFIFQYYEEEERQRGNFPDRFSGHQFPNYSSELNVNALLLGDSALYLCASSLVRIMTTEAFFGQGTRLTVV.

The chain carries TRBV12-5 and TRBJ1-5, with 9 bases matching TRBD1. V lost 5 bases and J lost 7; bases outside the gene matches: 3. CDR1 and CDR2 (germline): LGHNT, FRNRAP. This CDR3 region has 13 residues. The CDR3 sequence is CASGMTGGQPQHF. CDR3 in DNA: TGTGCTAGTGGTATGACAGGGGGACAGCCCCAGCATTTT.

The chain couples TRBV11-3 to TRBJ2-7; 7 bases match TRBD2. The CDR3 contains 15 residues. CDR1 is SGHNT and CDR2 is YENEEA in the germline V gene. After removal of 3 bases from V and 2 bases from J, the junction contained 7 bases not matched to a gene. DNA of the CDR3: TGTGCCAGCAGCTTCCTGAGCGGGATGGCCTACGAGCAGTACTTC. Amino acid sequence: CASSFLSGMAYEQYF.

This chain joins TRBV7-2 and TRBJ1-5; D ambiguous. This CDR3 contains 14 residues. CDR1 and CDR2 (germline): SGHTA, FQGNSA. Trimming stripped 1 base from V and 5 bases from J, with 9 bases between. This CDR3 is CASSLGGQDQPQHF. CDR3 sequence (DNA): TGTGCCAGCAGCTTAGGAGGGCAAGATCAGCCCCAGCATTTT.

Written as DNA, the CDR3 is TGCGCCAGCAGCCTCCTAGGCGAGCAGTACTTC. Protein: CASSLLGEQYF. This rearrangement joins TRBV4-1 to TRBJ2-7; D is undetermined. V lost 4 bases to trimming and J lost 6 bases, with 7 bases between them. CDR3 length equals 11 residues. Germline V gene sequence: CDR1 MGHRA, CDR2 YSYEKL.

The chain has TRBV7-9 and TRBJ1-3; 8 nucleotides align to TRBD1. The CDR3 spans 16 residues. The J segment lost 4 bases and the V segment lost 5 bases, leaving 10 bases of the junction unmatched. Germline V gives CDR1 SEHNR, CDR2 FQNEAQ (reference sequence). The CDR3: CASSIQGALSGNTIYF. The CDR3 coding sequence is TGTGCCAGCAGCATCCAGGGGGCACTCTCGGGAAACACCATATATTTT.

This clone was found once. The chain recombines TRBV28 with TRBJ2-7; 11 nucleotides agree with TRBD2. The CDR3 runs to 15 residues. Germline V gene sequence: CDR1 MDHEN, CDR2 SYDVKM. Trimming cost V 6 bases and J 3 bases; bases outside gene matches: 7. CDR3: CASRRRGTSGYEQYF. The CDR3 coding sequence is TGTGCCAGCAGGCGCCGAGGGACTAGCGGCTACGAGCAGTACTTC.

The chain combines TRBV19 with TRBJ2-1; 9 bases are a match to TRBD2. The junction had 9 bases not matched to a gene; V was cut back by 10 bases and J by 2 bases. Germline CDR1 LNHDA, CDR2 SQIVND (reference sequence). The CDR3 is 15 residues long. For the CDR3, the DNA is TGTGCCACCCAATTGTCTAGCGGGACCTACAATGAGCAGTTCTTC. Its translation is CATQLSSGTYNEQFF.